This T cell receptor beta chain was sequenced during a study of cytomegalovirus exposure and HLA in healthy donors. As for the study in general: Unique TCRs numbering roughly 85 million, obtained from HLA-typed donors, made up an early data release.

Notes on this clone: Its cognate antigen is unknown.

There are 13 residues in the CDR3. The germline V gene encodes CDR1 SQVTM and CDR2 ANQGSEA. V lost 7 bases to trimming and J lost 6 bases, with 16 bases between them. The primer mix had 60 Vbeta and 13 Jbeta primers. Clones were sequenced by immunoSEQ multiplex PCR, and TCRdb holds only the in-frame ones, with some missing. This table has 7,000 or so clones, roughly half appearing once. Broader study findings: Most TCR sequences were uncommon, yet certain public TCRs appeared in many donors. Researchers reported in a later analysis that a missense DCLRE1C variant was tied to TCR beta V- and J-gene trimming.

Sequenced: PBMCs. The J gene is TRBJ2-1, the V gene TRBV29-1, with D perhaps matching TRBD1 (7 bases). The receptor's source is a man aged 30 to 45 in good health and CMV-seropositive. CDR3 nucleotide sequence: TGCAGCGCCTCGGCAGGGGGGATCAATGAGCAGTTCTTC. It encodes CSASAGGINEQFF.